This entry features one T cell receptor (beta chain) sequence. This table comes from immunoSEQ multiplex PCR, and its TCRdb copy is limited to in-frame clones, with some not included. The sample consists of about 120,000 clones, 90% of them appearing once. The germline V gene encodes CDR1 GTSNPN and CDR2 SVGIG (reference sequence). The CDR3 has 15 residues. With 1 base clipped from V and 3 bases from J, the junction kept 2 bases outside the gene matches. The data originate from a study of blood T cell repertoires in COVID-19. On the study more broadly: T cells, B-cell-depleted T cells, or PBMCs supplied cDNA or gDNA.

Sequencing input: peripheral blood. The sequence was collected from a woman aged 55 to 70 with COVID-19, enrolled during active disease. The chain is built from TRBV30 and TRBJ2-2; 10 bases line up with TRBD1. CDR3 in amino acids: CAWSAGTGDTGELFF. The CDR3 DNA reads as TGTGCCTGGAGTGCCGGGACAGGGGACACCGGGGAGCTGTTTTTT.